The 26 T cell receptor beta chains in this list originate from one sample, sequenced in a study of breast tumors, draining lymph nodes, adjacent tissues. From the multiplex PCR reads, TCRdb called clonotypes with MiXCR, one entry per CDR3 protein. There are about 21,000 distinct CDR3 sequences in the sample; 50% occur only once, and under 8.5% lies in the top ten. Sequenced sample: breast tumor tissue. The receptors shown here come from a female donor with breast cancer. Some clones in this sample may be carry-over from other donors' samples.

Turning to this clonotype: At one of its ends the junction is not consistent with the germline gene, which may arise from a read error. The gene calls are TRBV9 and TRBJ2-1; D uncertain. Germline loops: CDR1 SGDLS, CDR2 YYNGEE. The CDR3 runs to 12 residues. The DNA of the CDR3 is TGTGCCGGCAGCATCACCCCTGATGAGCGGTTCTTC. Protein sequence: CAGSITPDERFF.

This clonotype has a single count. The chain uses TRBV9 and TRBJ2-2; no clear D gene. There are 15 residues in the CDR3. Trimming left V 0 bases short and J 3 bases short, with 9 bases between. CDR1 is SGDLS and CDR2 is YYNGEE in the germline V gene. CDR3 in DNA: TGTGCCAGCAGCGTAGAGGGTTCGCACACCGGGGAGCTGTTTTTT. Translated, it gives CASSVEGSHTGELFF. The whole variable domain, remainder taken from reference TRBV9 and TRBJ2-2, is DSGVTQTPKHLITATGQRVTLRCSPRSGDLSVYWYQQSLDQGLQFLIQYYNGEERAKGNILERFSAQQFPDLHSELNLSSLELGDSALYFCASSVEGSHTGELFFGEGSRLTVL.

The gene calls are TRBV6-1 and TRBJ1-1, with D maybe TRBD1 (6 bases). V was clipped by 5 bases and J by 3 bases, with 16 bases between them. The germline V gene encodes CDR1 MNHNS and CDR2 SASEGT. This CDR3 is built from 15 residues. Here the CDR3 reads CASSQDSQRDTEAFF. The DNA for the CDR3 is TGTGCCAGCAGTCAGGACAGCCAACGGGACACTGAAGCTTTCTTT.

Notes on this clonotype: A much larger clone differs by one base, so this may be a read error. The chain carries TRBV28 and TRBJ1-2, with D perhaps matching TRBD1 (5 bases). Looked up from germline, CDR1 is MDHEN and CDR2 is SYDVKM. Trimming cost V 5 bases and J 5 bases, with 6 bases left between them. This CDR3 spans 11 amino acids. The CDR3 DNA follows: TGTGCCAGCAGTGGGACTTATGGCTACACCTTC. Protein: CASSGTYGYTF.

This clonotype was seen ten or more times. A clone one base away is much larger, so this may be a read error. The V and J genes are TRBV20-1 and TRBJ1-3, with 8 positions matching TRBD1. Looked up from germline, CDR1 is DFQATT and CDR2 is SNEGSKA (reference sequence). The CDR3 runs 14 residues. The CDR3 DNA sequence: TGCAGTGCTCCCGGACAGGGAGAGGGAACCACCATATATTTT. It yields the protein CSAPGQGEGTTIYF.

A remark on this clonotype: A much larger clone sits a single nucleotide away, making a read error possible. The rearrangement joins TRBV6-5 to TRBJ2-1; no clear D gene. The CDR3 extends over 15 amino acids. Germline lookup yields CDR1 MNHEY and CDR2 SVGAGI. The DNA of the CDR3 is TGTGCCAGCGGTCCGAGCTCGGAAGGCTCCAATGAGCAGCTCTTC. Translating gives CASGPSSEGSNEQLF.

V is TRBV6-5 and J is TRBJ2-6; D is ambiguous. Germline CDR1 and CDR2: MNHEY and SVGAGI. The CDR3 has 15 residues. Deletions cut 8 bases from V and 0 bases from J, with 11 bases between. The CDR3 protein is CASWARISGANVLTF. CDR3 nucleotide sequence: TGTGCCAGCTGGGCCCGGATCTCTGGGGCCAACGTCCTGACTTTC.

The chain combines TRBV2 with TRBJ2-7, with 7 bases matching TRBD1. V lost 7 bases and J lost 0; bases outside the gene matches: 3. The CDR3 has 13 amino acids. Germline CDR1 SNHLY, CDR2 FYNNEI. In DNA, the CDR3 is TGTGCCAGCAATTGGGACAGCTCCTACGAGCAGTACTTC. It codes for CASNWDSSYEQYF.

This clonotype has at least ten counts. The V and J genes are TRBV20-1 and TRBJ2-7; D possibly uses TRBD1 or TRBD2 (7 bases each). CDR3 length: 16 residues. Trimming stripped 2 bases from V and 0 bases from J, with 17 bases between. Germline V gene sequence: CDR1 DFQATT, CDR2 SNEGSKA (reference sequence). The chain's CDR3 is CSARSPRGGDSYEQYF. The DNA of the CDR3 is TGCAGTGCTAGATCCCCCAGGGGGGGCGACTCCTACGAGCAGTACTTC.

Many counts were recorded for this clonotype. V and J are TRBV12-3 or TRBV12-4 and TRBJ2-3, with TRBD2 matching 12 bases. The CDR3 length is 17 residues. The J segment lost 4 bases and the V segment lost 1 base, leaving 6 bases of the junction unmatched. CDR3 nucleotides: TGTGCCAGCAGTTTAGACCGACTAGCGGGAGATCCAGATACGCAGTATTTT. Its protein product is CASSLDRLAGDPDTQYF.

This clonotype was seen repeatedly, ten times or more. The V call is TRBV4-1, the J call TRBJ1-6; D gene ambiguous. Germline V gene lookup returns CDR1 MGHRA and CDR2 YSYEKL. The CDR3 spans 17 residues. Trimming cost V 1 base and J 2 bases, with 12 bases left between them. The CDR3 sequence: CASSQGSDRTYNSPLHF. In DNA form, the CDR3 reads TGCGCCAGCAGCCAAGGGAGTGATAGGACCTATAATTCACCCCTCCACTTT.

The sample holds a few counts of this clonotype. Since a much larger clone is just one base distant, this may be a read error. The chain carries TRBV6-5 and TRBJ2-7, with 11 nucleotides matching TRBD1. V was pared by 5 bases and J by 2 bases, with 8 bases of the junction left unmatched. Germline loops: CDR1 MNHEY, CDR2 SVGAGI. The CDR3 has 16 residues. The CDR3 nucleotides are TGTGCCAGCAGTCAGAACGGACAGGGGGCGGCCTACGAGCAGTACTTC. It yields the protein CASSQNGQGAAYEQYF.

In this sample, this clonotype turned up many times. The chain is built from TRBV27 and TRBJ2-7; the D is unclear. The germline V gene encodes CDR1 MNHEY and CDR2 SMNVEV (reference sequence). V lost 0 bases, J lost 5 bases, and 11 bases lay in between. The CDR3 covers 14 residues. For the CDR3, the DNA is TGTGCCAGCAGTTTATCGCCCCCGGGCAACGAGCAGTACTTC. This sequence encodes CASSLSPPGNEQYF.

The rearrangement links TRBV20-1 to TRBJ2-1; TRBD2 agrees at 10 bases. This CDR3 contains 14 residues. Germline trimming cut 3 bases from V and 5 bases from J; bases unmatched to any gene: 4. Per germline, CDR1 DFQATT and CDR2 SNEGSKA (reference sequence). This CDR3 is CSASSGLAHNEQFF. The CDR3, as DNA: TGCAGTGCTAGTTCGGGACTAGCGCACAATGAGCAGTTCTTC.

This clonotype has a count of ten or more. This sequence joins TRBV12-3 or TRBV12-4 and TRBJ2-1; 8 bases are a match to TRBD2. The V and J ends lost 5 bases and 0 bases, in that order; junction bases with no gene match: 3. The CDR3 length is 15 residues. Written as DNA, the CDR3 is TGTGCCAGCAGTAGCAGCGGGGGCTCCTACAATGAGCAGTTCTTC. Its translation: CASSSSGGSYNEQFF.

There are a few counts of this clonotype. It is likely a read error, because the conserved phenylalanine at the end of the CDR3 is missing. No DNA is shown, since the ends of the CDR3 on it are uncertain; the CDR3 is the one TCRdb lists. The chain is built from TRBV25-1 and TRBJ2-1; TRBD1, the table's D call, lacks a check against the DNA. From its first to its last residue, the CDR3 has 13 amino acids. CDR1 MGHDK and CDR2 SYGVNS come from the germline V gene. The CDR3 region is CASSPGRNNEQLS.

The genes are TRBV7-9 and TRBJ2-7, with 14 bases fitting TRBD2. Looked up from germline, CDR1 is SEHNR and CDR2 is FQNEAQ (reference sequence). With 3 bases clipped from V and 6 bases from J, the junction kept 13 bases outside the gene matches. The CDR3 is 18 residues long. The CDR3 region is CASSLAGTSGSWMSEQYF. The CDR3, as DNA: TGTGCCAGCAGCTTGGCCGGGACTAGCGGGAGTTGGATGAGCGAGCAGTACTTC.

This clonotype is medium-sized in the sample. The genes are TRBV15 and TRBJ2-6, with D unresolved. In germline, CDR1 is LNHNV, CDR2 YYDKDF (reference sequence). The length of the CDR3 is 16 residues. V lost 0 bases to trimming and J lost 0 bases, with 6 bases between them. Written as DNA, the CDR3 is TGTGCCACCAGCAGAGATGTCAGCTCTGGGGCCAACGTCCTGACTTTC. Residues: CATSRDVSSGANVLTF.

On this clonotype: No conserved phenylalanine or tryptophan ends this CDR3, so it is likely a read error. No DNA is shown, since the ends of the CDR3 on it are uncertain; the CDR3 is the one TCRdb lists. The V and J genes are TRBV9 and TRBJ2-3; TRBD1 is the table's D call and was not checked against the DNA. The CDR3 contains 14 residues when both ends are counted. CDR1 SGDLS and CDR2 YYNGEE come from the germline V gene. The CDR3 loop is CASSPRWAGDTQSL.

This clonotype was observed a few times. One end of the junction is discordant with germline, which a read error may explain. The rearrangement joins TRBV4-1 to TRBJ1-2, with 7 bases identical to TRBD1. The CDR3 spans 12 residues. Germline CDR1 and CDR2: MGHRA and YSYEKL. The DNA of the CDR3 is TGCGCCAGCAGCCCTGACAGGGTCGGCTACGCCTTC. It codes for CASSPDRVGYAF.

As for this clonotype: The CDR3 ends on some other residue instead of the conserved phenylalanine or tryptophan, so this is likely a read error. No DNA is shown, since the ends of the CDR3 on it are uncertain; the CDR3 is the one TCRdb lists. The J gene is TRBJ1-5, the V gene TRBV6-1. Germline V gene sequence: CDR1 MNHNS, CDR2 SASEGT. The CDR3 length is 14 residues, termini included. The CDR3 sequence: CASNTEVRNQPRHS.

This sequence joins TRBV20-1 and TRBJ2-1, with TRBD2 identical over 13 bases. J was trimmed by 9 bases and V by 0 bases; bases with no gene match: 8. This CDR3 comprises 16 residues. Looked up from germline, CDR1 is DFQATT and CDR2 is SNEGSKA (reference sequence). The CDR3 DNA sequence: TGCAGTGCTAGAGATCCAGGACTAGCGGGAGAACGTGAGCAGTTCTTC. It codes for CSARDPGLAGEREQFF.

This clonotype was detected ten times or more. A much larger clonotype is one base distant, so this may be a read error. This sequence joins TRBV6-1 and TRBJ2-7; D not certain. V dropped 10 bases and J dropped 2 bases, with 12 bases sitting between them. CDR1 and CDR2 (germline): MNHNS, SASEGT. The CDR3 has 12 amino acids. CDR3 protein: CATSRGPYEQYF. The CDR3 bases are TGTGCCACGAGTCGTGGCCCCTACGAGCAGTACTTC.

About this clonotype itself: A read error may account for a junction end that differs from germline. V usage is TRBV5-1 and J usage is TRBJ2-7, with unresolved D. Germline lookup yields CDR1 SGHRS and CDR2 YFSETQ. This CDR3 spans 14 amino acids. This chain's CDR3 is CASSDDTPSYEQYF. CDR3 DNA sequence: TGTGCCAGCAGTGATGACACGCCCTCCTACGAGCAGTACTTC.

The V and J genes are TRBV12-5 and TRBJ1-3; 7 nucleotides line up with TRBD1. Germline CDR1 LGHNT, CDR2 FRNRAP. The CDR3 contains 14 residues. With V trimmed by 6 bases and J by 0 bases, 2 bases remained unmatched. The CDR3 DNA is TGTGCTAGTGGCCGGGACAGCTCTGGAAACACCATATATTTT. Its protein is CASGRDSSGNTIYF.

In this sample, this clonotype turned up many times. The chain employs TRBV27 and TRBJ2-1; 10 bases are a match to TRBD2. V gave up 4 bases and J gave up 4 bases; unmatched junction bases: 4. Germline CDR1 reads MNHEY; CDR2 reads SMNVEV (reference sequence). There are 15 residues in the CDR3. CDR3 in DNA: TGTGCCAGCAGTTCACAACTAGCGGGATACAATGAGCAGTTCTTC. It specifies CASSSQLAGYNEQFF.